This T cell receptor (beta chain) stems from a study of blood T cells in healthy people across ages. Through a sample-barcoded 5' primer and a J-beta primer mix, a second PCR was run for about 6 to 12 cycles. Each of the cDNA molecules was tagged by a template-switch adaptor with 12 random nucleotides. TCRdb ran MiXCR on the 5' RACE reads and lists one entry per CDR3 protein. The profile shows about 1.7 million distinct CDR3 sequences, about 30% of them singletons. General study findings and limits: Donor CMV status was unknown, possibly confounding expanded clonotype changes.

The V and J ends lost 3 bases and 4 bases respectively, with 9 bases between them. The length of the CDR3 is 13 residues. Per sample, a minimum of 6.5 million PBMCs were isolated. About this clonotype itself: No antigen is known for it.

V and J are TRBV12-3 or TRBV12-4 and TRBJ1-2; D gene ambiguous. Sequenced material: blood. This receptor was taken from a woman aged 30 to 39 in good health. This CDR3 reads CASSLGICYGYTF. In DNA, the CDR3 is TGTGCCAGCAGTTTGGGGATCTGCTATGGCTACACCTTC.